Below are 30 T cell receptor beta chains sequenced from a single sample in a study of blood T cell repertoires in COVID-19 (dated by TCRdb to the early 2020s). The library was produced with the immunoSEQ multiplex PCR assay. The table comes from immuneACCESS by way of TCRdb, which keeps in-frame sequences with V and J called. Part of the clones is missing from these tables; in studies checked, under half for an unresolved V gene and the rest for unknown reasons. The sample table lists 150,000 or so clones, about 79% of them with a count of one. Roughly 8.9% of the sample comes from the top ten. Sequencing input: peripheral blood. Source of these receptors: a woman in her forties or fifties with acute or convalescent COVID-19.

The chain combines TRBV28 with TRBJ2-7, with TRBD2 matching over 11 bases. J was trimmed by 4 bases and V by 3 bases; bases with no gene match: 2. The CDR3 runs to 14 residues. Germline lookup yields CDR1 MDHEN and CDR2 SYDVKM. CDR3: CASSLTSGTYEQYF. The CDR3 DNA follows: TGTGCCAGCAGTTTGACTAGCGGGACTTACGAGCAGTACTTC.

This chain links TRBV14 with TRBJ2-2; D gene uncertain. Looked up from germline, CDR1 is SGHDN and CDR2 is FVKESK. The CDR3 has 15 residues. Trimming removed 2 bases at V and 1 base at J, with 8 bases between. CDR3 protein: CASSQYRQNTGELFF. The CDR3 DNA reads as TGTGCCAGCAGCCAATATCGACAGAACACCGGGGAGCTGTTTTTT.

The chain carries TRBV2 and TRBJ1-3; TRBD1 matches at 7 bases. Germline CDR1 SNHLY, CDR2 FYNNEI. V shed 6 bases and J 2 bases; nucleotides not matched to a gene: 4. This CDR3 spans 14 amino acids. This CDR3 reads CASRAGTAGNTIYF. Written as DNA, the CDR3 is TGTGCCAGCAGAGCCGGGACAGCTGGAAACACCATATATTTT.

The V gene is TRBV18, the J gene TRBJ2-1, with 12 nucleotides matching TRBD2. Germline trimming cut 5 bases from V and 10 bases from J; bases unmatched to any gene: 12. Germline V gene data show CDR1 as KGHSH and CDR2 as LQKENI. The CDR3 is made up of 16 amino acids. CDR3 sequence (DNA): TGTGCCAGCTCAGAGACTAGCGGGAGCCTGCCGACGGAGCAGTTCTTC. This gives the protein CASSETSGSLPTEQFF.

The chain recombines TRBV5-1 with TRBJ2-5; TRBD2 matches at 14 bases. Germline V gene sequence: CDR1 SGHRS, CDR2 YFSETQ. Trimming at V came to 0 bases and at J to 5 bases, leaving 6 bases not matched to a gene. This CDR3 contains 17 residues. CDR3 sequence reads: CASSLGTSGRNEETQYF. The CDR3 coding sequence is TGCGCCAGCAGCTTGGGGACTAGCGGGAGGAATGAGGAGACCCAGTACTTC.

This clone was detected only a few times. Here the CDR3 reads CASSFSGGPNEQYF. DNA of the CDR3: TGTGCCAGCAGCTTTAGCGGGGGCCCAAACGAGCAGTACTTC. V usage is TRBV7-2 and J usage is TRBJ2-7, with 9 bases fitting TRBD2. Trimming cost V 3 bases and J 5 bases; bases outside gene matches: 5. CDR1 is SGHTA and CDR2 is FQGNSA in the germline V gene. This CDR3 has 14 amino acids.

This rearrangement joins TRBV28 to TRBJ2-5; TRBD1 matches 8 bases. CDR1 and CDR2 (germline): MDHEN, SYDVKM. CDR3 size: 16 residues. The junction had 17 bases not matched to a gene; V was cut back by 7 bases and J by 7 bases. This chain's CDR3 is CASTDPRAQGGGTQYF. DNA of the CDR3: TGTGCCAGCACCGATCCCCGGGCACAGGGGGGTGGGACCCAGTACTTC.

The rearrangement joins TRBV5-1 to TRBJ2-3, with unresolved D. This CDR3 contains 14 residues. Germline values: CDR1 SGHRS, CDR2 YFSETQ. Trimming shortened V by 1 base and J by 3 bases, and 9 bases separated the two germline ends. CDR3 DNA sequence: TGCGCCAGCAGCTTGCAAGCTACGACAGATACGCAGTATTTT. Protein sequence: CASSLQATTDTQYF.

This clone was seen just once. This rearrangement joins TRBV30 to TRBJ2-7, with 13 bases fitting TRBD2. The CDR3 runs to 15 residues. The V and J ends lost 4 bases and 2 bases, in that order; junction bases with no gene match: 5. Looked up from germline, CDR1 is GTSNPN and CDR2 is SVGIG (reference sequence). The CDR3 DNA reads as TGTGCCTGGATCCCCACTAGCGGGGGGGCCTACGAGCAGTACTTC. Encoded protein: CAWIPTSGGAYEQYF.

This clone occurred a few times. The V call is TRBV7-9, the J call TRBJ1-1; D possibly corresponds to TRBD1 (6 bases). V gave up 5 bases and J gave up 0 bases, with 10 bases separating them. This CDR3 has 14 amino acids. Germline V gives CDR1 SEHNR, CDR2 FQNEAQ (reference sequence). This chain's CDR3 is CASSPGHMNTEAFF. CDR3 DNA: TGTGCCAGCAGCCCGGGACATATGAACACTGAAGCTTTCTTT.

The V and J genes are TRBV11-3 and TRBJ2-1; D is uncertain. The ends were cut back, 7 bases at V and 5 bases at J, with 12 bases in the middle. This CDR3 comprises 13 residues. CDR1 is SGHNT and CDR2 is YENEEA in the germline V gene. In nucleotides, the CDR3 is TGTGCCAGCAAAAGATCGGGTGACAATGAGCAGTTCTTC. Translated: CASKRSGDNEQFF.

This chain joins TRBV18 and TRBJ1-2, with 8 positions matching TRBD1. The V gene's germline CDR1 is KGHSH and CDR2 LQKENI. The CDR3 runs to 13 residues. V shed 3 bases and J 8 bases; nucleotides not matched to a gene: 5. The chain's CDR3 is CASSPDRGLGYTF. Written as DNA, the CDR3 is TGTGCCAGCTCACCTGACAGGGGCCTGGGCTACACCTTC. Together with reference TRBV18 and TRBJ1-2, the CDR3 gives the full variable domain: NAGVMQNPRHLVRRRGQEARLRCSPMKGHSHVYWYRQLPEEGLKFMVYLQKENIIDESGMPKERFSAEFPKEGPSILRIQQVVRGDSAAYFCASSPDRGLGYTFGSGTRLTVV.

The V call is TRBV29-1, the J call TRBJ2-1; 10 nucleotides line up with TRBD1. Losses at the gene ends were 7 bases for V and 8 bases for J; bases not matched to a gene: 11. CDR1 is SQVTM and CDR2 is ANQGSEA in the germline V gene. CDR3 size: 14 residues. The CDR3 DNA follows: TGCAGCGCCGCCGGGACAGGGGTTAGGTATGAGCAGTTCTTC. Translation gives CSAAGTGVRYEQFF.

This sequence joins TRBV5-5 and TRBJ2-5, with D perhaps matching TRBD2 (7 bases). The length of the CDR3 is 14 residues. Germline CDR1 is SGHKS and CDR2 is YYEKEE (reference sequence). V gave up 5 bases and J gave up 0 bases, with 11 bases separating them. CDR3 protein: CASRKGGYQETQYF. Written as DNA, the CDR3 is TGTGCCAGCAGGAAGGGGGGGTACCAAGAGACCCAGTACTTC.

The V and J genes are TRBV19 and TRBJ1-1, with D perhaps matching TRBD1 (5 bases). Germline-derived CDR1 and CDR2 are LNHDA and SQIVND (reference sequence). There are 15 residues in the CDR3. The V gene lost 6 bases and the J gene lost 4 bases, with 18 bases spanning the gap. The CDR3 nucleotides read TGTGCCAGTAGAGCCCGGGGGAGGGTGGGCACTGAAGCTTTCTTT. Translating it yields CASRARGRVGTEAFF.

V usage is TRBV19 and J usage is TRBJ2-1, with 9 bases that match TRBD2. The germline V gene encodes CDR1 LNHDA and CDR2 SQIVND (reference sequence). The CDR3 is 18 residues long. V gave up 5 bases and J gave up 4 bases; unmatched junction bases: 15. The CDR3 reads CASSPVRAGGRLYNEQFF. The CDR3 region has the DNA TGTGCCAGTAGTCCCGTCCGAGCGGGGGGCCGACTTTACAATGAGCAGTTCTTC.

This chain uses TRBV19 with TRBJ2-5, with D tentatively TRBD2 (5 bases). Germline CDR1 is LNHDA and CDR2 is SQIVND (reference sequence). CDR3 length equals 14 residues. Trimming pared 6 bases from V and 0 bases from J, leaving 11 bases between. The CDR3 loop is CASRRREDQETQYF. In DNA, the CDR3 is TGTGCCAGTAGGCGACGGGAAGACCAAGAGACCCAGTACTTC.

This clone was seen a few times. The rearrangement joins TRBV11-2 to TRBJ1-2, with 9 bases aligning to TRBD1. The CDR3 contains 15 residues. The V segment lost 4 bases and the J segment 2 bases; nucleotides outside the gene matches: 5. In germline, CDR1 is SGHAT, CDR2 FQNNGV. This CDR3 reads CASSSSDRGNYGYTF. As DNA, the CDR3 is TGTGCCAGCAGCTCATCCGACAGGGGGAACTATGGCTACACCTTC.

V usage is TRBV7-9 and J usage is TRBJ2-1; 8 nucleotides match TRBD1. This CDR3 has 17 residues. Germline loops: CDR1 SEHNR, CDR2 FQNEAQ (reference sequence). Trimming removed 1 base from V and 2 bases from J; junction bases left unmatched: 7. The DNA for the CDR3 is TGTGCCAGCAGCTTAGATCGGGGGACAGGTGCCTACAATGAGCAGTTCTTC. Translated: CASSLDRGTGAYNEQFF. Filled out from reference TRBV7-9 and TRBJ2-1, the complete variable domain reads DTGVSQNPRHKITKRGQNVTFRCDPISEHNRLYWYRQTLGQGPEFLTYFQNEAQLEKSRLLSDRFSAERPKGSFSTLEIQRTEQGDSAMYLCASSLDRGTGAYNEQFFGPGTRLTVL.

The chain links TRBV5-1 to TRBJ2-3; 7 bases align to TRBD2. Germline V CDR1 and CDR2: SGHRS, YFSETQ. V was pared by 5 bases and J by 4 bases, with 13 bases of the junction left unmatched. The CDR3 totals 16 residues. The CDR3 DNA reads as TGCGCCAGCAGTCCCCCTGGGGCGGCGGGAGCAGATACGCAGTATTTT. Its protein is CASSPPGAAGADTQYF. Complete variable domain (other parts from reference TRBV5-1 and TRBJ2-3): KAGVTQTPRYLIKTRGQQVTLSCSPISGHRSVSWYQQTPGQGLQFLFEYFSETQRNKGNFPGRFSGRQFSNSRSEMNVSTLELGDSALYLCASSPPGAAGADTQYFGPGTRLTVL.

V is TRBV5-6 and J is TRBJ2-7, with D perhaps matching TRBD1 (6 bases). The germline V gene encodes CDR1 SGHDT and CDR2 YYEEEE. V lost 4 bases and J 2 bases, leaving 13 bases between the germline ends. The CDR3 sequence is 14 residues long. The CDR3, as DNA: TGTGCCAGCAGCAGGGGGACGGAGACCTACGAGCAGTACTTC. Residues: CASSRGTETYEQYF.

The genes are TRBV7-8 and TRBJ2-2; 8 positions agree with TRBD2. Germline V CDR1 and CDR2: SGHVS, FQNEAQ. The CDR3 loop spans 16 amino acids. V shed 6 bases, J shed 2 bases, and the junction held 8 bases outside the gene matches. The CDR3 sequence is CASRPRGVLNTGELFF. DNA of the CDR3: TGTGCCAGCAGGCCGCGGGGGGTCCTTAACACCGGGGAGCTGTTTTTT.

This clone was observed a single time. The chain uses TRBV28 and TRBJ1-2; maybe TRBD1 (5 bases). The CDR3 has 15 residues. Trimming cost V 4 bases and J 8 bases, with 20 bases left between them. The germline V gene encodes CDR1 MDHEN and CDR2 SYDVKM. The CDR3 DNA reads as TGTGCCAGCAGTTCCTGGGGCGGTCCCCAAGGCGGCTACACCTTC. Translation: CASSSWGGPQGGYTF.

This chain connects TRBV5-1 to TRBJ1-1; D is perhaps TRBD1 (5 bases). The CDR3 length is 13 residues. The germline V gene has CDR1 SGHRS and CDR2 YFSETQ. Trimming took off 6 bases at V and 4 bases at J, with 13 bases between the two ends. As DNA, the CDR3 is TGCGCCAGCAACACAGTGGGGGGCACTGAAGCTTTCTTT. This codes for CASNTVGGTEAFF.

The CDR3, as DNA: TGTGCCAGCAGCTCGGGACTAGCGGGCTTCTACGAGCAGTACTTC. It translates to CASSSGLAGFYEQYF. This chain joins TRBV28 and TRBJ2-7, with 12 bases fitting TRBD2. This CDR3 has 15 amino acids. From germline, CDR1 is MDHEN and CDR2 SYDVKM. V gave up 6 bases and J gave up 3 bases; unmatched junction bases: 6.

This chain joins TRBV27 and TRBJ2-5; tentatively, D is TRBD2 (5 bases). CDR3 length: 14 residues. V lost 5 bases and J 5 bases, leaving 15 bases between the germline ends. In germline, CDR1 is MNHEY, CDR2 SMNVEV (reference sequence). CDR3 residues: CASSLVKGGETQYF. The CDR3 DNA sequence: TGTGCCAGCAGTCTCGTGAAGGGCGGGGAGACCCAGTACTTC.

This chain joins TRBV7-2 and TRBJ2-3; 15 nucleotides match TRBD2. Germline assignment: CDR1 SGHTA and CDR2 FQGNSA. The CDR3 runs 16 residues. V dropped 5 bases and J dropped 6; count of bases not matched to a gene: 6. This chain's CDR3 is CASSDGLAGGRDTQYF. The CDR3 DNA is TGTGCCAGCAGCGACGGACTAGCGGGGGGGCGGGATACGCAGTATTTT.

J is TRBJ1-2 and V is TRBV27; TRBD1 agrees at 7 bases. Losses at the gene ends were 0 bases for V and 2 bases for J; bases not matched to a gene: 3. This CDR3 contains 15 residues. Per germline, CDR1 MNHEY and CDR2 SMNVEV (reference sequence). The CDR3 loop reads CASSLSGTVNYGYTF. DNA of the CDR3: TGTGCCAGCAGTTTATCGGGGACAGTAAACTATGGCTACACCTTC.

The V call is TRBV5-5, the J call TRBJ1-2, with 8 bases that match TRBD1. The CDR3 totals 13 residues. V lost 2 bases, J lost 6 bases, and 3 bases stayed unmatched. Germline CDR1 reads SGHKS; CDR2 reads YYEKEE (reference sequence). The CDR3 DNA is TGTGCCAGCAGCTTCGGACAGGGTGATGGCTACACCTTC. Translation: CASSFGQGDGYTF. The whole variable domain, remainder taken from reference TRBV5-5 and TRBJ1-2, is DAGVTQSPTHLIKTRGQQVTLRCSPISGHKSVSWYQQVLGQGPQFIFQYYEKEERGRGNFPDRFSARQFPNYSSELNVNALLLGDSALYLCASSFGQGDGYTFGSGTRLTVV.

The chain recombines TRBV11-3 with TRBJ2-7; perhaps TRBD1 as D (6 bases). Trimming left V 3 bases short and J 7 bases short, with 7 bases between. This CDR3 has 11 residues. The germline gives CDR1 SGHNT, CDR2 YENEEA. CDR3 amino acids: CASSLRGEQYF. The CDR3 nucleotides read TGTGCCAGCAGCTTGAGGGGGGAGCAGTACTTC.